This entry concerns a single T cell receptor (beta chain). The antigen it binds to is not known. Nothing much larger sits one base from this clone, and base qualities are not available. Using the deep immunoSEQ assay, multiplex PCR amplified TCR CDR3 regions from genomic DNA. Extracted genomic DNA from each cell subset was distributed evenly across all wells of several immunoSEQ 96-well plates, and each plate was treated as a replicate. For sorted subsets, 200 to 250 ng genomic DNA, equal to approximately 30,000 T cell genomes, was loaded into each replicate PCR. The purified libraries were quantified using a Qubit 3.0 fluorometer, sized with a Bioanalyzer 2100, and then quantified again using the KAPA Library Quantification kit. Each immunoSEQ 96-well plate was sequenced on its own single-read 150-cycle Illumina NextSeq 550 flow cell. The paper's processing steps were these. Because the immunoSEQ output held only junctional sequences and lacked quality scores, the filtering could not match the filtering applied to full-length reads. Sequences were annotated with PyIR, a Python wrapper for IgBLAST v1.9, and V/J genes and CDR3 were assigned using IMGT germline references. Reads were removed for weak V/J assignments (E-value above 1e-6), missing CDR3, stop codons, out-of-frame junctions, or ambiguous translated residues. A V3J clonotype was defined by an identical inferred V gene, J gene, and CDR3 amino acid sequence. To compute the percentage overlap between repertoires, the number of shared unique clonotypes was divided by the size of the smaller repertoire. RTK rarefaction, the Chao1 estimator, and Recon v2.1 estimates of unobserved clonotypes were used to assess repertoire richness. Generation probabilities for all TCRbeta clonotypes obtained by the gDNA method from a handful of donors were computed using OLGA. The clones in this table, taken by TCRdb from immuneACCESS, are in-frame only. Not every clone is retained; where verified, under half of the shortfall comes from an unresolved V gene, and the cause of the rest is unknown. That table is the source of V, J and clone size, and D and trimming were worked out from the DNA. This sample gives around 1 million clones in total; more than 75% of them show up just once. Of the sample, approximately 1.5% is held by the ten largest clones.

Healthy HIV-negative adults with no recently reported acute infections or vaccinations were included as donors. All donors were Caucasian adults living in Nashville, Tennessee, USA. Magnetic negative selection was used to enrich CD4+ T cells, after which naive cells were positively selected on CD45RA and the negative fraction became the memory subset. After blood collection by leukapheresis, PBMCs were isolated using Ficoll-Histopaque density gradient centrifugation and then cryopreserved in the vapor phase of liquid nitrogen. Analytical flow cytometry was used to check the purity and quantity of each magnetically sorted T cell population. From each sorted fraction, genomic DNA was isolated and quantified by UV absorbance on a Nanodrop 2000c. This entry is derived from a study of shared clonotypes between healthy human individuals (dated by TCRdb to 2019 to 2021). For the wider study: Three men and two women, aged 18 to 49 years, made up the cohort. For each donor, CD4 naive and CD4 memory were each run on three plates, CD8 naive on two plates, and CD8 memory on one plate. Each donor's leukapheresis produced roughly between roughly 0.85 and 9.5 billion PBMCs. The study deeply sequenced blood TCR repertoires of about 5 healthy adults to estimate repertoire size and the extent of clonotype sharing between individuals. Libraries were prepared and TCR repertoires were sequenced by different laboratories using diverse techniques, in order to increase sequencing depth and limit assay-specific biases. The paper's findings and limits, for the study overall: Larger estimated clonotype richness was generally found for naive subsets than for memory subsets. Across a few donors, approximately 5% of naive CD4, over 3% of naive CD8, around 2.1% of memory CD4, and approximately 0.4% of memory CD8 clonotypes were shared. The small number of donors limited the genetic and exposure-history diversity represented. Rarefaction of sorted-subset datasets indicated incomplete sequencing despite the large sequencing depth. Pairwise subsampling led to the expectation that sequencing depth would affect the degree of clonotype sharing among donors. Sampling was restricted to blood, and TCR repertoires in tissue are likely to differ from TCR repertoires in blood. Compared with non-shared clonotypes, the clonotypes found in all four sorted-subset donors had higher generation probabilities.

V lost 5 bases and J lost 3 bases; the stretch between them is 16 bases long. The CDR3 goes from the cysteine to the phenylalanine over 15 residues. Only the CDR3 DNA stays, 45 bases, in frame from base 1. As encoded in the germline V gene, CDR1 is SGHTA while CDR2 is FQGNSA. The sequence derives from a man younger than 35 in good health. Sequenced sample: memory CD4+ T cells sorted from blood. The label giving this sample's cell subset or site can be read as: CD45RA-negative fraction. The V and J genes are TRBV7-2 and TRBJ1-2; TRBD1 is possibly the D segment (5 matching bases). The CDR3 protein is CASSRPDSRDYGYTF. The nucleotides are TGTGCCAGCAGCCGACCCGACAGCCGCGACTATGGCTACACCTTC.